This T cell receptor beta chain was profiled in a study of blood T cell repertoires in COVID-19. Profiled with immunoSEQ multiplex PCR; TCRdb holds only in-frame clones, not every one. The sample contains 400,000 to 550,000 clones, 75% to 90% of which appear only once. The CDR3 spans 16 residues. Germline trimming cut 5 bases from V and 2 bases from J; bases unmatched to any gene: 9. In germline, CDR1 is SGHVS, CDR2 FNYEAQ. The chain joins TRBV7-6 to TRBJ1-1; 9 bases agree with TRBD1. Sequencing was performed on peripheral blood. This receptor was obtained from a woman aged 25 to 39 with acute or convalescent COVID-19. The CDR3 reads CASSPRPGQGNTEAFF. The CDR3 nucleotides read TGTGCCAGCAGCCCCCGCCCGGGACAGGGAAACACTGAAGCTTTCTTT.